Following are 18 T cell receptor beta chains from one sample sequenced in a study of cytotoxic CD8 clonotypes in ibrutinib-treated CLL. Clones were sequenced by immunoSEQ multiplex PCR, and TCRdb holds only the in-frame ones, with some missing. This table has some 130,000 clones, approximately 83% appearing once. Sequences were derived from PBMCs, sampled after 24 months of ibrutinib treatment. The source of these receptors is a human donor with chronic lymphocytic leukemia.

CDR3 in DNA: TGTGCCAGCAGCTCTCCGGACAGGCTAGGCGAAAAACTGTTTTTT. Residues: CASSSPDRLGEKLFF. This sequence joins TRBV7-8 and TRBJ1-4, with TRBD1 identical over 7 bases. The V gene's germline CDR1 is SGHVS and CDR2 FQNEAQ. V gave up 4 bases and J gave up 8 bases; unmatched junction bases: 10. This CDR3 contains 15 residues.

This sequence joins TRBV11-1 and TRBJ2-1, with D perhaps TRBD2 (7 bases). The V end lost 6 bases, the J end lost 9 bases, and 24 bases lay between the germline ends. Germline CDR1 reads SGHAT; CDR2 reads FQDESV (reference sequence). CDR3 length: 16 residues. This CDR3 is CASSYPMGGTKTEQFF. DNA of the CDR3: TGTGCCAGCAGTTACCCTATGGGGGGGACAAAAACTGAGCAGTTCTTC.

The V and J genes are TRBV6-5 and TRBJ1-2, with D hard to call. Trimming took off 8 bases at V and 4 bases at J, with 17 bases between the two ends. Germline V gives CDR1 MNHEY, CDR2 SVGAGI. The CDR3 totals 14 residues. The CDR3, as DNA: TGTGCCAGCCGCCGCGGATTGAATTCCTATGGCTACACCTTC. It encodes CASRRGLNSYGYTF.

The chain joins TRBV10-2 to TRBJ2-7; 10 bases are shared with TRBD2. The CDR3 has 16 residues. J was trimmed by 2 bases and V by 4 bases; bases with no gene match: 8. Germline assignment: CDR1 WSHSY and CDR2 SAAADI. This CDR3 reads CASSGTGTSVTYEQYF. CDR3 bases: TGCGCCAGCAGTGGAACCGGGACTAGCGTAACCTACGAGCAGTACTTC.

This clone was observed a few times. V is TRBV29-1 and J is TRBJ1-5, with D perhaps TRBD1 (5 bases). The CDR3 loop spans 13 amino acids. V was shortened by 6 bases and J by 3 bases, with 12 bases between the two germline ends. In germline, CDR1 is SQVTM, CDR2 ANQGSEA. The CDR3 coding sequence is TGCAGCGTCGCCGACAGCCCCAATCAGCCCCAGCATTTT. It translates to CSVADSPNQPQHF.

The chain has TRBV7-8 and TRBJ1-4, with D unresolved. Trimming removed 3 bases from V and 4 bases from J, with 15 bases in between. Germline V lookup: CDR1 SGHVS, CDR2 FQNEAQ. The CDR3 length is 16 residues. CDR3 region: CASSFRERGLNEKLFF. CDR3 sequence (DNA): TGTGCCAGCAGCTTTAGGGAGCGAGGCCTTAATGAAAAACTGTTTTTT.

The V call is TRBV15, the J call TRBJ1-4; TRBD1 matches 9 bases. Germline lookup yields CDR1 LNHNV and CDR2 YYDKDF (reference sequence). CDR3 length equals 15 residues. The V and J ends lost 3 bases and 5 bases, in that order; junction bases with no gene match: 4. The CDR3 coding sequence is TGTGCCACCAGCAGGAGCGGACAGGGGAATGAAAAACTGTTTTTT. Amino acid sequence: CATSRSGQGNEKLFF.

The genes are TRBV6-5 and TRBJ1-2; a weak D match, TRBD1 (5 bases). CDR3 length equals 14 residues. V was cut by 10 bases and J by 8 bases, with 23 bases left in between. The germline V gene has CDR1 MNHEY and CDR2 SVGAGI. The CDR3 protein is CATTGGPRSMGYTF. The DNA for the CDR3 is TGTGCCACCACAGGTGGCCCCCGTTCGATGGGCTACACCTTC.

This clone came up a few times. V usage is TRBV7-9 and J usage is TRBJ2-1; 13 nucleotides agree with TRBD2. With V trimmed by 4 bases and J by 6 bases, 3 bases remained unmatched. Germline lookup yields CDR1 SEHNR and CDR2 FQNEAQ (reference sequence). This CDR3 is 15 amino acids long. The DNA for the CDR3 is TGTGCCAGCAGCTCGACTAGCGGGGGGCCCAATGAGCAGTTCTTC. It codes for CASSSTSGGPNEQFF.

J is TRBJ2-1 and V is TRBV5-4, with a possible D match to TRBD2 (6 bases). Germline V gene lookup returns CDR1 SGHNT and CDR2 YYREEE (reference sequence). This CDR3 has 15 residues. The germline V and J ends were trimmed by 3 bases and 6 bases, with 16 bases remaining between them. CDR3 nucleotides: TGTGCCAGCAGCTACAAGACGGGACTGGTCAATGAGCAGTTCTTC. This gives the protein CASSYKTGLVNEQFF.

This chain connects TRBV27 to TRBJ2-7, with TRBD1 identical over 7 bases. Per the germline V gene, CDR1 is MNHEY and CDR2 is SMNVEV (reference sequence). The CDR3 is 15 amino acids. V lost 0 bases to trimming and J lost 4 bases; unmatched junction nucleotides: 6. The CDR3 bases are TGTGCCAGCAGTTTATCCCACCGGGGACAGTACGAGCAGTACTTC. Translating it yields CASSLSHRGQYEQYF.

The chain links TRBV7-9 to TRBJ2-5, with D possibly TRBD2 on 6 matching bases. The V end was cut by 1 base, the J end by 3 bases, with 24 bases between. Germline CDR1 SEHNR, CDR2 FQNEAQ (reference sequence). The CDR3 is 19 residues long. The CDR3 here is CASSLGSVLQGGLEETQYF. CDR3 DNA sequence: TGTGCCAGCAGCTTAGGGTCGGTCCTTCAGGGAGGTTTAGAAGAGACCCAGTACTTC.

This clone appeared a few times. The chain carries TRBV5-1 and TRBJ2-7; 9 nucleotides agree with TRBD1. Germline V gene data show CDR1 as SGHRS and CDR2 as YFSETQ. V lost 5 bases and J lost 1; bases outside the gene matches: 4. There are 14 residues in the CDR3. This CDR3 is CASRTTGGSYEQYF. The CDR3 coding sequence is TGCGCCAGCAGGACGACAGGGGGGTCCTACGAGCAGTACTTC.

The chain is built from TRBV28 and TRBJ1-1, with D perhaps TRBD1 (5 bases). With 5 bases removed from V and 1 base from J, the gap between germline ends came to 14 bases. Germline V gene data show CDR1 as MDHEN and CDR2 as SYDVKM. This CDR3 has 15 amino acids. CDR3 DNA sequence: TGTGCCAGCAGTAGAGCCGGAACAGGGAACACTGAAGCTTTCTTT. Translation: CASSRAGTGNTEAFF. Using reference TRBV28 and TRBJ1-1 for the parts outside the CDR3, the full variable domain is DVKVTQSSRYLVKRTGEKVFLECVQDMDHENMFWYRQDPGLGLRLIYFSYDVKMKEKGDIPEGYSVSREKKERFSLILESASTNQTSMYLCASSRAGTGNTEAFFGQGTRLTVV.

This chain joins TRBV19 and TRBJ1-5; the D gene is possibly TRBD1 (6 bases). Deletions cut 2 bases from V and 4 bases from J, with 12 bases between. The length of the CDR3 is 15 residues. Germline-derived CDR1 and CDR2 are LNHDA and SQIVND (reference sequence). The CDR3 region has the DNA TGTGCCAGTAGTATAAAACAGGGAAGAAATCAGCCCCAGCATTTT. Its translation: CASSIKQGRNQPQHF.

V gene TRBV5-1 combines with J gene TRBJ2-1; TRBD2 matches at 12 bases. CDR1 SGHRS and CDR2 YFSETQ come from the germline V gene. This CDR3 has 16 amino acids. With V trimmed by 2 bases and J by 8 bases, 8 bases remained unmatched. DNA for the CDR3: TGCGCCAGCAGCTTAACCGGGACTAGCGGGTGGGATGAGCAGTTCTTC. The encoded protein is CASSLTGTSGWDEQFF.

This clone was detected ten times or more. The chain has TRBV7-2 and TRBJ2-1; a possible D gene is TRBD1 (5 bases). The length of the CDR3 is 16 residues. Germline V lookup: CDR1 SGHTA, CDR2 FQGNSA. Trimming stripped 1 base from V and 7 bases from J, with 17 bases between. This chain's CDR3 is CASSLVGPGISNEQFF. Here the CDR3 DNA reads TGTGCCAGCAGCTTAGTGGGTCCAGGGATATCGAATGAGCAGTTCTTC.

The V gene is TRBV30, the J gene TRBJ1-6; D uncertain. This CDR3 contains 15 residues. The V end was cut by 0 bases, the J end by 4 bases, with 10 bases between. The germline CDR1 and CDR2 sequences are GTSNPN and SVGIG (reference sequence). The CDR3 loop reads CAWSVGVLYNSPLHF. The CDR3 region has the DNA TGTGCCTGGAGTGTAGGTGTGCTATATAATTCACCCCTCCACTTT.